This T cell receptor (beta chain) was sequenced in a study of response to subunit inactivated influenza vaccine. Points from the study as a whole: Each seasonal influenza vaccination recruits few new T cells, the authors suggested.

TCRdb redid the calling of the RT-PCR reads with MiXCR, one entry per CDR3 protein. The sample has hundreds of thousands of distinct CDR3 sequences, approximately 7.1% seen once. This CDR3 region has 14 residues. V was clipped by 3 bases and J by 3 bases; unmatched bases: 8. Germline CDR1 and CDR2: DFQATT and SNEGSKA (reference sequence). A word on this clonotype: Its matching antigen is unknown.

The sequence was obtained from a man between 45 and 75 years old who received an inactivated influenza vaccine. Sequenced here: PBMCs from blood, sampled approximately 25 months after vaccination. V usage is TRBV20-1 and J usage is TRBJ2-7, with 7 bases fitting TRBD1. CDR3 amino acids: CSARETGLFYEQYF. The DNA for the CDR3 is TGCAGTGCTAGGGAGACAGGGTTGTTCTACGAGCAGTACTTC.